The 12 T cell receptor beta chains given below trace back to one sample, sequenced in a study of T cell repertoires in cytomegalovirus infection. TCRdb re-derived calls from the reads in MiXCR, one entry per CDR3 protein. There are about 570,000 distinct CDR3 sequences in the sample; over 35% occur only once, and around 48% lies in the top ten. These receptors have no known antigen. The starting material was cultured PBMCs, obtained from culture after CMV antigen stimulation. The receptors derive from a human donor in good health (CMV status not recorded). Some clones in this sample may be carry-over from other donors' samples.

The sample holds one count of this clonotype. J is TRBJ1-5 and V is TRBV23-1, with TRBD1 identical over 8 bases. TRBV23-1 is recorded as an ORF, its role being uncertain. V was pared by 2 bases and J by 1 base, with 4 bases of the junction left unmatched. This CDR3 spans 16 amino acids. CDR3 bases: TGCGCCAGCAGTCAAAGGACAGGGTTAAGCAATCAGCCCCAGCATTTT. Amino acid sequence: CASSQRTGLSNQPQHF.

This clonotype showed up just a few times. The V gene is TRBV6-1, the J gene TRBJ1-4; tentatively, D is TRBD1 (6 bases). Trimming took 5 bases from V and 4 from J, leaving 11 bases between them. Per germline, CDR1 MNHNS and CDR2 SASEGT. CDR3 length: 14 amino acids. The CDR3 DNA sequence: TGTGCCAGCAGTTTTCAACAGGGTAATGAAAAACTGTTTTTT. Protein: CASSFQQGNEKLFF.

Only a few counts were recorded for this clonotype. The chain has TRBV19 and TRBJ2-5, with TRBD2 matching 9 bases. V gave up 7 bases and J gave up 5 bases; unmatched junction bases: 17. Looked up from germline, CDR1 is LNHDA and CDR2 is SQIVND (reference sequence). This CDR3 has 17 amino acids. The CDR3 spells CASTQNTGLAGYETQYF. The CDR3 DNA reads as TGTGCCAGTACCCAAAATACAGGGCTAGCGGGATACGAGACCCAGTACTTC.

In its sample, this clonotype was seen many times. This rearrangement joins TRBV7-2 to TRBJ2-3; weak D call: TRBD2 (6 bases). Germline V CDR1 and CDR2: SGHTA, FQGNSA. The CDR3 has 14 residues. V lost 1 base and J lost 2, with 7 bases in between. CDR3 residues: CASSLVAATDTQYF. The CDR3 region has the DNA TGTGCCAGCAGCTTAGTAGCGGCCACAGATACGCAGTATTTT.

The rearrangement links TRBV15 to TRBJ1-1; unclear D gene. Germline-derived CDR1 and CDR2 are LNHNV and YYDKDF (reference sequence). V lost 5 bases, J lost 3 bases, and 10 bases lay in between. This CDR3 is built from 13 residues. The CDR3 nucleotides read TGTGCCACCAGCTTAAGCCAGGACACTGAAGCTTTCTTT. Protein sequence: CATSLSQDTEAFF.

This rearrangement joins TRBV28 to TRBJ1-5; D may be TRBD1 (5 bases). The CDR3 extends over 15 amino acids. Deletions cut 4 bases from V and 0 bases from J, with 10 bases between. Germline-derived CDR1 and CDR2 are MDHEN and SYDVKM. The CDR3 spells CASSSLGDSNQPQHF. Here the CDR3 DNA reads TGTGCCAGCAGTTCCCTGGGGGATAGCAATCAGCCCCAGCATTTT.

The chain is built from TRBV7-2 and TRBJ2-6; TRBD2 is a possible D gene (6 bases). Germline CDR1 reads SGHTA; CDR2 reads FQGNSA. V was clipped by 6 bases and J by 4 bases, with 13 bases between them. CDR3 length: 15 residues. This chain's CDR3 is CASRPGGTGANVLTF. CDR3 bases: TGTGCCAGCAGACCAGGAGGGACCGGGGCCAACGTCCTGACTTTC.

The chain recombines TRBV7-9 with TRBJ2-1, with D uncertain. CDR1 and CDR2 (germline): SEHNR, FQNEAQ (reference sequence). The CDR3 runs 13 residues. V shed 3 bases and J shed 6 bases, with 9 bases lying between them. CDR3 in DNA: TGTGCCAGCAGCTTTTCCCCCACCAATGAGCAGTTCTTC. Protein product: CASSFSPTNEQFF.

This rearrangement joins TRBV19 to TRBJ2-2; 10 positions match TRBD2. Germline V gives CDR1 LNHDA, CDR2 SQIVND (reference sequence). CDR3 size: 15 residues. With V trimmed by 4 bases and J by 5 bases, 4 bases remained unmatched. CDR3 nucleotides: TGTGCCAGTAGTACCCAGCGGGGGGGGACCGGGGAGCTGTTTTTT. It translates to CASSTQRGGTGELFF.

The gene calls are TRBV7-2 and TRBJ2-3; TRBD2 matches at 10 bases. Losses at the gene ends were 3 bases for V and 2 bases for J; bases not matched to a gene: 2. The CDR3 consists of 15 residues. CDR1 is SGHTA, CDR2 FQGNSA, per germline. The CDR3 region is CASSLTSGHTDTQYF. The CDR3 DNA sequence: TGTGCCAGCAGCTTGACTAGCGGGCACACAGATACGCAGTATTTT.

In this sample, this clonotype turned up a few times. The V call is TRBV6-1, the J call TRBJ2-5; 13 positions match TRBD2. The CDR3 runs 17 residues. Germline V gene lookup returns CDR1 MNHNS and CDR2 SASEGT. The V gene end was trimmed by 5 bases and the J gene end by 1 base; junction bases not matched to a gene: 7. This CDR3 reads CASSPRLAGGLQETQYF. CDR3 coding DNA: TGTGCCAGCAGTCCTCGACTAGCGGGGGGCCTCCAAGAGACCCAGTACTTC.

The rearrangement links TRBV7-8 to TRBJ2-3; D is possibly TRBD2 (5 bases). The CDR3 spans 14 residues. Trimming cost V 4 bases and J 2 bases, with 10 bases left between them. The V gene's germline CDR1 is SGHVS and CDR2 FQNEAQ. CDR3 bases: TGTGCCAGCAGCTCGGACTCCGCCACAGATACGCAGTATTTT. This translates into CASSSDSATDTQYF.